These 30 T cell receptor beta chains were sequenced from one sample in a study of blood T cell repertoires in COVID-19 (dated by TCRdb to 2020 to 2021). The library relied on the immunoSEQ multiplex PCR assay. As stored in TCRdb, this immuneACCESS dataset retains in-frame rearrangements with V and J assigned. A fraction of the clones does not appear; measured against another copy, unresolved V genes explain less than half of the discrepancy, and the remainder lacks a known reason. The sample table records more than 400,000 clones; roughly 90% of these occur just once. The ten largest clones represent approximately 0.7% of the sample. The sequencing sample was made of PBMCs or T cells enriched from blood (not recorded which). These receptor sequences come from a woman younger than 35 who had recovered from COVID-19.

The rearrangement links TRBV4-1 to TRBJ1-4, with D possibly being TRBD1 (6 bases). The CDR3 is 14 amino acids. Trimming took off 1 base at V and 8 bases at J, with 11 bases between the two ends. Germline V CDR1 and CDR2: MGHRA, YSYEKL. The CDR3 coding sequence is TGCGCCAGCAGCCAAGGGGGGCGCGAGGAAAAACTGTTTTTT. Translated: CASSQGGREEKLFF.

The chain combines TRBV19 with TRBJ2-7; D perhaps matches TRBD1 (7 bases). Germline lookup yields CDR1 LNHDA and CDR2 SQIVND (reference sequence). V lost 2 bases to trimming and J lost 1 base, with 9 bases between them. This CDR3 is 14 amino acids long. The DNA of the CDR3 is TGTGCCAGTAGTATACCAGGGGGGTCCTACGAGCAGTACTTC. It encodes CASSIPGGSYEQYF.

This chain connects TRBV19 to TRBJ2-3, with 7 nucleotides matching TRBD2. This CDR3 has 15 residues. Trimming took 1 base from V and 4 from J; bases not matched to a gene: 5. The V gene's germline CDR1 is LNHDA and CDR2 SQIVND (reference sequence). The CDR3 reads CASSIGSGAADTQYF. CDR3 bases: TGTGCCAGTAGTATAGGAAGCGGGGCAGCAGATACGCAGTATTTT.

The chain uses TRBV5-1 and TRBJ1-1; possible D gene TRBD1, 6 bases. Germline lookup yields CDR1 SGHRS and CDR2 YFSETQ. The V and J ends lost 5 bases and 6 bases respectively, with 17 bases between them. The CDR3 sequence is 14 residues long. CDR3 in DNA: TGCGCCAGCAGTTCTAACCAACAGGGCTCTGAAGCTTTCTTT. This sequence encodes CASSSNQQGSEAFF.

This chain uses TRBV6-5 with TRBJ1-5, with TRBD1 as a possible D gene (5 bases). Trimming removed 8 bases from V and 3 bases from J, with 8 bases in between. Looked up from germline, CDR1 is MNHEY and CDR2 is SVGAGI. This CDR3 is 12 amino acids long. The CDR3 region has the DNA TGTGCCAGCCTTGGGGCCAATCAGCCCCAGCATTTT. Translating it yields CASLGANQPQHF.

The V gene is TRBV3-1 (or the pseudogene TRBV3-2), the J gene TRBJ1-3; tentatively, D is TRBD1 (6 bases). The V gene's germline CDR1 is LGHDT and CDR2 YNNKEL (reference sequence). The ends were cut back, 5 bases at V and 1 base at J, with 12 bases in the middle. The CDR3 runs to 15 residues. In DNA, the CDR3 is TGTGCCAGCAGCGGCAGGGGCCGATCTGGAAACACCATATATTTT. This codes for CASSGRGRSGNTIYF.

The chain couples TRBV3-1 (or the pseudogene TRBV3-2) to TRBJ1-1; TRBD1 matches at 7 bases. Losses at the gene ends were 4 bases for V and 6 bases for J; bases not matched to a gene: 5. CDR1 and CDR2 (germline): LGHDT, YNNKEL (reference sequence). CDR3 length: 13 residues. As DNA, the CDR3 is TGTGCCAGCAGCCGAAACAGGGGATCTGAAGCTTTCTTT. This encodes CASSRNRGSEAFF.

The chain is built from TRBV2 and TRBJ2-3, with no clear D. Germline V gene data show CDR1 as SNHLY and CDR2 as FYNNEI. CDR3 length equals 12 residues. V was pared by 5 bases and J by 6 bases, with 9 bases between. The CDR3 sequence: CASSPPPDTQYF. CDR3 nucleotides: TGTGCCAGCAGTCCCCCCCCGGATACGCAGTATTTT.

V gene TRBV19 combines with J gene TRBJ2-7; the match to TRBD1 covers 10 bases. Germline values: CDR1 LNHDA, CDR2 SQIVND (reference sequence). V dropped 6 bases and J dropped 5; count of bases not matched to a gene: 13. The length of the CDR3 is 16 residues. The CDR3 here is CASRQTGTGVRDEQYF. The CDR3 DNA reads TGTGCCAGTAGACAAACCGGGACAGGGGTAAGGGACGAGCAGTACTTC.

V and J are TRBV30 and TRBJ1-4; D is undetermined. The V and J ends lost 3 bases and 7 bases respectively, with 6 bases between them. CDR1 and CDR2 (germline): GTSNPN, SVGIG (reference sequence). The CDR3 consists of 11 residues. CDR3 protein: CAWSTSEKLFF. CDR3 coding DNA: TGTGCCTGGAGCACGAGTGAAAAACTGTTTTTT.

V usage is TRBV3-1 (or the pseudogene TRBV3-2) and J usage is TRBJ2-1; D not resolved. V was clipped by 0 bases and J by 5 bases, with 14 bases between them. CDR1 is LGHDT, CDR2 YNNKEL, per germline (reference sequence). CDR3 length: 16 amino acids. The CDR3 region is CASSQDLRPQNNEQFF. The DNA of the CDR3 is TGTGCCAGCAGCCAAGATTTAAGGCCACAGAACAATGAGCAGTTCTTC.

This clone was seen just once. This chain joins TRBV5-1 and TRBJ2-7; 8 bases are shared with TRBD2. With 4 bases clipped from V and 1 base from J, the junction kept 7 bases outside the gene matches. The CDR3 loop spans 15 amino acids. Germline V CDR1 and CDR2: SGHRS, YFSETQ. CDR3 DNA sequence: TGCGCCAGCAGCCTTAGCGGGGATTATTCCTACGAGCAGTACTTC. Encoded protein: CASSLSGDYSYEQYF.

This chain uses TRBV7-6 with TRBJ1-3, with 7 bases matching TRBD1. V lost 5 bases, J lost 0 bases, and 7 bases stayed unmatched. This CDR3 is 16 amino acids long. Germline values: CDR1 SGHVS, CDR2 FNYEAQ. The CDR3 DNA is TGTGCCAGCAGCCAAACGGACAGGCTCTCTGGAAACACCATATATTTT. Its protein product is CASSQTDRLSGNTIYF.

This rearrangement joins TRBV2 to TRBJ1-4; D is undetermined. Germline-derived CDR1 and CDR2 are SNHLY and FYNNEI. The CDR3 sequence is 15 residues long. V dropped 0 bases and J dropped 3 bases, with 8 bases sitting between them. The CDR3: CASSEARQANEKLFF. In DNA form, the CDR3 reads TGTGCCAGCAGTGAAGCGCGTCAGGCTAATGAAAAACTGTTTTTT. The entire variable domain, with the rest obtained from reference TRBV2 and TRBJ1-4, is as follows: EPEVTQTPSHQVTQMGQEVILRCVPISNHLYFYWYRQILGQKVEFLVSFYNNEISEKSEIFDDQFSVERPDGSNFTLKIRSTKLEDSAMYFCASSEARQANEKLFFGSGTQLSVL.

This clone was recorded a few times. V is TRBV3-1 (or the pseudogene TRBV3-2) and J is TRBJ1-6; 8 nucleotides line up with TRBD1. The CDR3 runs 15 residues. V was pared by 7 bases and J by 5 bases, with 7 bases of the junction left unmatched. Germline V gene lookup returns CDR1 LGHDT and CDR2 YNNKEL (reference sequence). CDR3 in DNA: TGTGCCAGCAACCCCTCGACAGGGGATAATTCACCCCTCCACTTT. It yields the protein CASNPSTGDNSPLHF.

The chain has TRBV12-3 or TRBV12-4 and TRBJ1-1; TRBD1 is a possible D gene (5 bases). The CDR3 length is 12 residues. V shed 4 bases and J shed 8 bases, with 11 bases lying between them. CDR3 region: CASSSVRGEAFF. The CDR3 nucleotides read TGTGCCAGCAGTTCCGTCCGGGGGGAAGCTTTCTTT.

CDR3: CSASRYGANTEAFF. The CDR3 bases are TGCAGTGCTAGTCGGTATGGAGCAAACACTGAAGCTTTCTTT. The chain links TRBV20-1 to TRBJ1-1; D gene unclear. The germline V and J ends were trimmed by 3 bases and 2 bases, with 13 bases remaining between them. This CDR3 spans 14 amino acids. Germline V gene lookup returns CDR1 DFQATT and CDR2 SNEGSKA (reference sequence).

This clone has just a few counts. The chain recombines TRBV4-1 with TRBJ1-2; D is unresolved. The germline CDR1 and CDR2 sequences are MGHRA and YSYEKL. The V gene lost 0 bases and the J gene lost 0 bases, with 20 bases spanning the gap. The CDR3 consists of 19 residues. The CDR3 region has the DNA TGCGCCAGCAGCCAAGAGCCCCCCAATAGATCAAAAGCTAACTATGGCTACACCTTC. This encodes CASSQEPPNRSKANYGYTF.

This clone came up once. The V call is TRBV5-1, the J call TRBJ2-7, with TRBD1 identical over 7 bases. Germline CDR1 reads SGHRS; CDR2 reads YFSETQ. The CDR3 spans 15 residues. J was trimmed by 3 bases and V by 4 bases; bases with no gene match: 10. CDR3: CASSLRGQGVYEQYF. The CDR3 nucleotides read TGCGCCAGCAGCCTAAGAGGGCAGGGGGTCTACGAGCAGTACTTC.

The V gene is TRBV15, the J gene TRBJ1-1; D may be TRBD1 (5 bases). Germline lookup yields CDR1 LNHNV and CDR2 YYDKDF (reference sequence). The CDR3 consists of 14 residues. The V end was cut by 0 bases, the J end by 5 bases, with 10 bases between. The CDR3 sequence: CATSRDGGGTEAFF. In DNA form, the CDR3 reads TGTGCCACCAGCAGAGATGGGGGAGGGACTGAAGCTTTCTTT.

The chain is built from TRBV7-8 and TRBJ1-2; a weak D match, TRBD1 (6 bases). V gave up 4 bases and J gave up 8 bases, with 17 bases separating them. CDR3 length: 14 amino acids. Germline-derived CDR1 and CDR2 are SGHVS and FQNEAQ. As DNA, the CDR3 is TGTGCCAGCAGCTCAGGGGCCCCCGAGTCCGGCTACACCTTC. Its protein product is CASSSGAPESGYTF.

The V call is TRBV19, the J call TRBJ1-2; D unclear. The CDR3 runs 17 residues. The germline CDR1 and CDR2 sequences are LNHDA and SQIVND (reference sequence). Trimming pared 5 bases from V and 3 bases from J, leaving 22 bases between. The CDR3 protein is CASSHQKGVRDYYGYTF. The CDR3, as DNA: TGTGCCAGTAGTCACCAAAAGGGAGTACGGGATTACTATGGCTACACCTTC.

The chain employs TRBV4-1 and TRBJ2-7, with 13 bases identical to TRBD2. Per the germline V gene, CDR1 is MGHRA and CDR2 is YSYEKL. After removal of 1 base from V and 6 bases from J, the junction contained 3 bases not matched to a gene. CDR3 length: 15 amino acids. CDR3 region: CASSQATSGGAEQYF. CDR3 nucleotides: TGCGCCAGCAGCCAAGCTACTAGCGGGGGGGCCGAGCAGTACTTC.

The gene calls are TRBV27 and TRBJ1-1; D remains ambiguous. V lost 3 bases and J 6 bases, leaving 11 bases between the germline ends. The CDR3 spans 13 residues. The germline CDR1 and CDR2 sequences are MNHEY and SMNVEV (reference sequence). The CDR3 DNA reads TGTGCCAGCAGTTTTGCCGGAGTGGCTGAAGCTTTCTTT. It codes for CASSFAGVAEAFF.

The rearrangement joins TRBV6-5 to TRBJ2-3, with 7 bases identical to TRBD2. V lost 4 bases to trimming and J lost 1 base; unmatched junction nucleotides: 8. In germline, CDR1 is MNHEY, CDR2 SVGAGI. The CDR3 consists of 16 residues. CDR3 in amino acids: CASSWGGGEGTDTQYF. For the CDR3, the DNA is TGTGCCAGCAGTTGGGGGGGTGGCGAGGGCACAGATACGCAGTATTTT.

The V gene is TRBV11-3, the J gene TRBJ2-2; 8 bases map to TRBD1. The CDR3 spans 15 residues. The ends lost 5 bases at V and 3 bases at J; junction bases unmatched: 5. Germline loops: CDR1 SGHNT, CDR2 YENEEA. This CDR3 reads CASSPGQVDTGELFF. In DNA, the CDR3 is TGTGCCAGCAGCCCGGGACAGGTGGACACCGGGGAGCTGTTTTTT.

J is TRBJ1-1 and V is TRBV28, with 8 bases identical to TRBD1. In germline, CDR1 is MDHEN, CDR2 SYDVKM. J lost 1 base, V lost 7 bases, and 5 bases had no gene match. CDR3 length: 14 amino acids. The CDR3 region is CASTTGQANTEAFF. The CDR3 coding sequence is TGTGCCAGCACCACGGGACAGGCGAACACTGAAGCTTTCTTT.

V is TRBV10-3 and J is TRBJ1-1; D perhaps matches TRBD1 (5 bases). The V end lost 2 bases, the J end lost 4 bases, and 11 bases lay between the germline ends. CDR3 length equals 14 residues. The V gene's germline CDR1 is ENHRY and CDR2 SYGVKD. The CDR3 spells CAISEDLGRTEAFF. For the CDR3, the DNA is TGTGCCATCAGTGAGGATCTGGGGCGCACTGAAGCTTTCTTT.

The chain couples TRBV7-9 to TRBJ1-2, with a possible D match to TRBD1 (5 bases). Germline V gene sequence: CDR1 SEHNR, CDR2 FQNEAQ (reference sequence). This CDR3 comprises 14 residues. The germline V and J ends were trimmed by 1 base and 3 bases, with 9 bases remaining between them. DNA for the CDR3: TGTGCCAGCAGCTTAGGGGGACTAGACTATGGCTACACCTTC. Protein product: CASSLGGLDYGYTF.

CDR3 region: CAISPASAASSYEQYF. CDR3 sequence (DNA): TGTGCCATCAGTCCCGCCAGTGCGGCGAGCTCCTACGAGCAGTACTTC. J is TRBJ2-7 and V is TRBV10-3; D is unclear. The CDR3 runs to 16 residues. Per germline, CDR1 ENHRY and CDR2 SYGVKD. V was trimmed by 5 bases and J by 0 bases, leaving 17 bases between them.